The 26 T cell receptor beta chains given below trace back to one sample, sequenced in a study of radiotherapy plus CTLA-4 blockade in lung cancer. Libraries were prepared by immunoSEQ multiplex PCR; TCRdb keeps only in-frame clonotypes and omits some of them. The data contain 50,000 to 65,000 clones, approximately 84% of them seen just once; the ten biggest clones take up approximately 6.1%. Here the sequenced sample was peripheral blood, taken from a patient treated with radiotherapy plus ipilimumab. The receptors originated from a human donor with non-small cell lung cancer whose response to radiotherapy plus ipilimumab could not be evaluated.

The chain links TRBV5-1 to TRBJ1-1, with a possible D match to TRBD1 (5 bases). Deletions cut 0 bases from V and 3 bases from J, with 18 bases between. CDR3 length: 17 residues. The germline gives CDR1 SGHRS, CDR2 YFSETQ. CDR3 sequence reads: CASSLVSGYQGYTEAFF. The CDR3, as DNA: TGCGCCAGCAGCTTGGTGTCAGGGTACCAGGGTTACACTGAAGCTTTCTTT.

This chain joins TRBV7-2 and TRBJ2-2; a weak D match, TRBD1 (5 bases). The germline gives CDR1 SGHTA, CDR2 FQGNSA. The CDR3 covers 14 residues. V lost 5 bases and J 7 bases, leaving 14 bases between the germline ends. The CDR3: CASSESVRGGELFF. CDR3 nucleotide sequence: TGTGCCAGCAGCGAGTCTGTTAGGGGCGGGGAGCTGTTTTTT.

This chain joins TRBV7-9 and TRBJ2-1; the match to TRBD2 covers 7 bases. V lost 7 bases, J lost 6 bases, and 12 bases stayed unmatched. This CDR3 region has 15 residues. The germline V gene has CDR1 SEHNR and CDR2 FQNEAQ (reference sequence). The CDR3 bases are TGTGCCAGCACCCTCGGCACTAGCGCCTTCAATGAGCAGTTCTTC. Translation gives CASTLGTSAFNEQFF.

This chain's CDR3 is CASRGTGGAYEQYF. The CDR3 DNA reads TGTGCCAGCAGGGGAACAGGGGGCGCGTACGAGCAGTACTTC. V and J are TRBV2 and TRBJ2-7, with 9 bases that match TRBD1. In germline, CDR1 is SNHLY, CDR2 FYNNEI. CDR3 size: 14 residues. With 6 bases clipped from V and 4 bases from J, the junction kept 7 bases outside the gene matches.

The chain joins TRBV7-2 to TRBJ1-1, with TRBD1 matching 8 bases. CDR3 length: 15 residues. Germline CDR1 is SGHTA and CDR2 is FQGNSA. V shed 1 base and J 7 bases; nucleotides not matched to a gene: 8. Here the CDR3 DNA reads TGTGCCAGCAGCTTAGAAAGCCGGGACAGGTTTGAAGCTTTCTTT. Protein: CASSLESRDRFEAFF.

This chain links TRBV27 with TRBJ1-2; 7 bases match TRBD1. J was trimmed by 1 base and V by 5 bases; bases with no gene match: 16. CDR1 and CDR2 (germline): MNHEY, SMNVEV (reference sequence). The CDR3 is made up of 18 amino acids. The CDR3 sequence is CASSHSTYSGGVNYGYTF. The CDR3 coding sequence is TGTGCCAGCAGTCATTCTACTTACTCAGGGGGAGTTAACTATGGCTACACCTTC.

The chain employs TRBV27 and TRBJ2-3; TRBD1 aligns across 10 bases. V lost 3 bases, J lost 5 bases, and 8 bases stayed unmatched. CDR3 length: 16 residues. Germline CDR1 MNHEY, CDR2 SMNVEV (reference sequence). CDR3 sequence reads: CASSLAGQGVGDTQYF. In nucleotides, the CDR3 is TGTGCCAGCAGTTTGGCAGGACAGGGGGTCGGAGATACGCAGTATTTT.

The rearrangement joins TRBV10-1 to TRBJ2-1; 11 bases are shared with TRBD2. The CDR3 contains 15 residues. From germline, CDR1 is WNHNN and CDR2 SYGVQD (reference sequence). V trimming: 5 bases; J trimming: 7 bases; junction bases outside the gene matches: 7. The CDR3 reads CASSSHSGGANEQFF. The CDR3 region has the DNA TGCGCCAGCAGTTCACATAGCGGGGGGGCGAATGAGCAGTTCTTC.

The count of this clone is one. CDR3 region: CSVARPGQEHNEQFF. The DNA for the CDR3 is TGCAGCGTTGCCCGGCCGGGACAAGAACACAATGAGCAGTTCTTC. The J gene is TRBJ2-1, the V gene TRBV29-1, with TRBD1 as a possible D gene (6 bases). Germline CDR1 reads SQVTM; CDR2 reads ANQGSEA. CDR3 length: 15 residues. Between the trimmed V and J ends, which lost 4 bases and 5 bases, there was a span of 18 bases.

The chain recombines TRBV10-1 with TRBJ1-2, with D possibly TRBD1 on 5 matching bases. The CDR3 totals 12 residues. V was pared by 5 bases and J by 5 bases, with 9 bases between. Per the germline V gene, CDR1 is WNHNN and CDR2 is SYGVQD (reference sequence). The CDR3 sequence: CASSIRTYGYTF. The CDR3, as DNA: TGCGCCAGCAGTATCCGGACATATGGCTACACCTTC.

The V gene is TRBV19, the J gene TRBJ1-1; 8 positions match TRBD1. This CDR3 comprises 15 residues. The germline V gene encodes CDR1 LNHDA and CDR2 SQIVND (reference sequence). The V and J ends lost 1 base and 1 base, in that order; junction bases with no gene match: 2. DNA for the CDR3: TGTGCCAGTAGTATAGCCGGACAGGGGAACACTGAAGCTTTCTTT. Its protein is CASSIAGQGNTEAFF. Looking up the rest from reference TRBV19 and TRBJ1-1 gives the full variable domain: DGGITQSPKYLFRKEGQNVTLSCEQNLNHDAMYWYRQDPGQGLRLIYYSQIVNDFQKGDIAEGYSVSREKKESFPLTVTSAQKNPTAFYLCASSIAGQGNTEAFFGQGTRLTVV.

The chain is built from TRBV5-4 and TRBJ2-7; D uncertain. Trimming removed 2 bases at V and 0 bases at J, with 6 bases between. This CDR3 has 13 amino acids. CDR1 and CDR2 (germline): SGHNT, YYREEE (reference sequence). The CDR3 loop reads CASSLLDSYEQYF. The CDR3 DNA sequence: TGTGCCAGCAGCTTATTAGACTCCTACGAGCAGTACTTC.

This clone was counted a few times. V is TRBV29-1 and J is TRBJ2-6; D is undetermined. The CDR3 length is 14 residues. V gave up 4 bases and J gave up 0 bases, with 7 bases separating them. The germline V gene has CDR1 SQVTM and CDR2 ANQGSEA. The CDR3 reads CSVATNSGANVLTF. The CDR3 region has the DNA TGCAGCGTTGCGACAAACTCTGGGGCCAACGTCCTGACTTTC.

This chain uses TRBV19 with TRBJ2-5, with D maybe TRBD1 (6 bases). The CDR3 has 13 residues. Trimming removed 5 bases at V and 4 bases at J, with 11 bases between. Germline V CDR1 and CDR2: LNHDA, SQIVND (reference sequence). CDR3 sequence reads: CASSSNRVETQYF. The CDR3 nucleotides read TGTGCCAGTAGTTCAAACAGGGTAGAGACCCAGTACTTC.

This chain connects TRBV9 to TRBJ2-7; 8 nucleotides agree with TRBD1. The CDR3 loop spans 17 amino acids. CDR1 and CDR2 (germline): SGDLS, YYNGEE. The junction had 16 bases not matched to a gene; V was cut back by 3 bases and J by 5 bases. The DNA of the CDR3 is TGTGCCAGCAGCGCCCTCGGTTGGGGACAGGCCCGGGACGAGCAGTACTTC. Its protein product is CASSALGWGQARDEQYF.

J is TRBJ1-5 and V is TRBV19; 12 nucleotides line up with TRBD1. Losses at the gene ends were 2 bases for V and 1 base for J; bases not matched to a gene: 12. Per the germline V gene, CDR1 is LNHDA and CDR2 is SQIVND (reference sequence). This CDR3 contains 20 residues. Written as DNA, the CDR3 is TGTGCCAGTAGTATAAGGGGCGACGGGACAGGGGGCCGGAGCAATCAGCCCCAGCATTTT. Translated, it gives CASSIRGDGTGGRSNQPQHF.

The J gene is TRBJ1-2, the V gene TRBV27; TRBD1 agrees at 8 bases. Per the germline V gene, CDR1 is MNHEY and CDR2 is SMNVEV (reference sequence). J gave up 8 bases and V 0 bases, and 8 bases lay outside the gene matches. The CDR3 contains 15 residues. This CDR3 reads CASSLSWQGARGYTF. In DNA form, the CDR3 reads TGTGCCAGCAGTTTATCTTGGCAGGGGGCGCGGGGCTACACCTTC.

The CDR3 region is CASSAEIAGAWTDTQYF. The CDR3 bases are TGTGCCAGCAGCGCAGAAATAGCGGGAGCTTGGACAGATACGCAGTATTTT. The V call is TRBV9, the J call TRBJ2-3, with 9 bases matching TRBD2. V shed 3 bases and J 3 bases; nucleotides not matched to a gene: 11. Germline V gene data show CDR1 as SGDLS and CDR2 as YYNGEE. The CDR3 length is 17 residues.

The chain joins TRBV9 to TRBJ2-7, with D possibly being TRBD1 (5 bases). Deletions cut 0 bases from V and 6 bases from J, with 10 bases between. This CDR3 region has 13 residues. CDR1 is SGDLS, CDR2 YYNGEE, per germline. DNA of the CDR3: TGTGCCAGCAGCGTAGGTTCAGGGCTCGAGCAGTACTTC. Its translation is CASSVGSGLEQYF.

The chain uses TRBV7-8 and TRBJ2-5; a possible D gene is TRBD1 (5 bases). Germline loops: CDR1 SGHVS, CDR2 FQNEAQ. The CDR3 runs 17 residues. V gave up 4 bases and J gave up 2 bases, with 20 bases separating them. CDR3 in amino acids: CASSSPWGLERQETQYF. The DNA of the CDR3 is TGTGCCAGCAGCTCCCCATGGGGCCTAGAGAGGCAAGAGACCCAGTACTTC.

This clone was counted a few times. The chain couples TRBV28 to TRBJ2-3; TRBD1 matches at 8 bases. CDR1 and CDR2 (germline): MDHEN, SYDVKM. The V and J ends lost 3 bases and 2 bases, in that order; junction bases with no gene match: 4. CDR3 size: 15 residues. CDR3 DNA sequence: TGTGCCAGCAGTTTCAGGGGGCGAGACACAGATACGCAGTATTTT. It codes for CASSFRGRDTDTQYF.

V is TRBV7-2 and J is TRBJ2-3; possible D gene TRBD1, 6 bases. Trimming cost V 5 bases and J 13 bases, with 16 bases left between them. The CDR3 length is 12 residues. Per germline, CDR1 SGHTA and CDR2 FQGNSA. CDR3 region: CASSPPGHREYF. CDR3 nucleotide sequence: TGTGCCAGCAGCCCGCCGGGACATAGGGAGTATTTT. Filled out from reference TRBV7-2 and TRBJ2-3, the complete variable domain reads GAGVSQSPSNKVTEKGKDVELRCDPISGHTALYWYRQSLGQGLEFLIYFQGNSAPDKSGLPSDRFSAERTGGSVSTLTIQRTQQEDSAVYLCASSPPGHREYFGPGTRLTVL.

The rearrangement uses TRBV28 and TRBJ1-5; D might be TRBD1 (5 bases). This CDR3 is 15 amino acids long. Germline V gene lookup returns CDR1 MDHEN and CDR2 SYDVKM. Trimming stripped 5 bases from V and 5 bases from J, with 16 bases between. CDR3 amino acids: CASSPQGRGDQPQHF. In DNA, the CDR3 is TGTGCCAGCAGTCCCCAGGGCCGCGGCGATCAGCCCCAGCATTTT.

The V and J genes are TRBV27 and TRBJ2-2; 7 bases fit TRBD2. Germline CDR1 MNHEY, CDR2 SMNVEV (reference sequence). The CDR3 runs to 17 residues. V shed 0 bases, J shed 3 bases, and the junction held 7 bases outside the gene matches. The CDR3 nucleotides read TGTGCCAGCAGTTTATCGCGGCTAGCGGCTTACACCGGGGAGCTGTTTTTT. Its protein product is CASSLSRLAAYTGELFF.

The chain's CDR3 is CASSVSDRVETQYF. The CDR3, as DNA: TGTGCCAGCAGTGTGTCCGACAGGGTTGAGACCCAGTACTTC. V usage is TRBV6-1 and J usage is TRBJ2-5; 7 bases align to TRBD1. Germline V CDR1 and CDR2: MNHNS, SASEGT. The CDR3 consists of 14 residues. V shed 4 bases, J shed 5 bases, and the junction held 7 bases outside the gene matches.

The chain links TRBV19 to TRBJ2-7, with 7 positions matching TRBD2. The V segment lost 3 bases and the J segment 2 bases; nucleotides outside the gene matches: 4. The V gene's germline CDR1 is LNHDA and CDR2 SQIVND (reference sequence). The CDR3 covers 14 residues. The CDR3 DNA is TGTGCCAGTAGTATGGGCGGGGGAACCTACGAGCAGTACTTC. It codes for CASSMGGGTYEQYF.